Shown below are 20 T cell receptor beta chains from a single sample sequenced in a study of radiotherapy plus CTLA-4 blockade in lung cancer. Assay: immunoSEQ multiplex PCR; the TCRdb copy retains only in-frame clones and omits some. Of some 110,000 clones in the sample, 85% to 90% were seen once. Sequenced here: peripheral blood, sampled from a patient treated with radiotherapy plus ipilimumab. These receptors were obtained from a human donor with non-small cell lung cancer that progressed on radiotherapy plus ipilimumab.

This chain links TRBV27 with TRBJ1-2; 8 bases agree with TRBD1. This CDR3 is 13 amino acids long. The V gene end was trimmed by 5 bases and the J gene end by 7 bases; junction bases not matched to a gene: 6. Germline V gene data show CDR1 as MNHEY and CDR2 as SMNVEV (reference sequence). The CDR3, as DNA: TGTGCCAGCAGTAACTCAGGGGGCGGTGGCTACACCTTC. This encodes CASSNSGGGGYTF.

Written as DNA, the CDR3 is TGTGCCAGCAGCCAAGGACAGGCCAAAGAGACCCAGTACTTC. Its protein is CASSQGQAKETQYF. The chain links TRBV4-2 to TRBJ2-5; tentative D call: TRBD1 (6 bases). CDR3 size: 14 residues. Between the trimmed V and J ends, which lost 1 base and 3 bases, there was a span of 9 bases. CDR1 and CDR2 (germline): LGHNA, YNFKEQ.

V is TRBV25-1 and J is TRBJ2-3; possible D gene TRBD2, 5 bases. The CDR3 length is 14 residues. V was clipped by 3 bases and J by 2 bases, with 9 bases between them. The germline V gene encodes CDR1 MGHDK and CDR2 SYGVNS. In nucleotides, the CDR3 is TGTGCCAGCAGTGAGACTAAACCCACAGATACGCAGTATTTT. This translates into CASSETKPTDTQYF.

This rearrangement joins TRBV10-3 to TRBJ2-7, with unresolved D. The CDR3 is 12 residues long. The germline V and J ends were trimmed by 10 bases and 7 bases, with 17 bases remaining between them. CDR1 and CDR2 (germline): ENHRY, SYGVKD. As DNA, the CDR3 is TGTGCCACGGAAGGAGCTCCGCGGGAGCAGTACTTC. Amino acid sequence: CATEGAPREQYF.

The genes are TRBV7-9 and TRBJ1-5, with 7 bases matching TRBD1. After removal of 5 bases from V and 5 bases from J, the junction contained 6 bases not matched to a gene. Germline CDR1 and CDR2: SEHNR and FQNEAQ (reference sequence). The CDR3 is made up of 14 amino acids. The CDR3 DNA sequence: TGTGCCAGCAGCCCGACAGGGAGGGATCAGCCCCAGCATTTT. It translates to CASSPTGRDQPQHF.

This clone occurred once. The rearrangement joins TRBV18 to TRBJ1-2; D may be TRBD1 (5 bases). The CDR3 totals 17 residues. The germline V gene has CDR1 KGHSH and CDR2 LQKENI. Trimming took off 5 bases at V and 4 bases at J, with 23 bases between the two ends. The CDR3 protein is CASSKGARAELFYGYTF. CDR3 nucleotide sequence: TGTGCCAGCTCAAAAGGGGCTCGGGCCGAACTTTTCTATGGCTACACCTTC.

The chain couples TRBV29-1 to TRBJ2-5; D call uncertain. With 4 bases removed from V and 1 base from J, the gap between germline ends came to 10 bases. Germline lookup yields CDR1 SQVTM and CDR2 ANQGSEA. The CDR3 runs 13 residues. The DNA for the CDR3 is TGCAGCGTTGTGGCAGTAGCCCAAGAGACCCAGTACTTC. Protein: CSVVAVAQETQYF. Full variable domain (outside the CDR3, taken from reference TRBV29-1 and TRBJ2-5): SAVISQKPSRDICQRGTSLTIQCQVDSQVTMMFWYRQQPGQSLTLIATANQGSEATYESGFVIDKFPISRPNLTFSTLTVSNMSPEDSSIYLCSVVAVAQETQYFGPGTRLLVL.

The V gene is TRBV18, the J gene TRBJ2-7; 10 nucleotides match TRBD1. Trimming cost V 3 bases and J 7 bases; bases outside gene matches: 6. CDR1 is KGHSH and CDR2 is LQKENI in the germline V gene. The CDR3 is made up of 14 amino acids. CDR3 residues: CASSPGQGIREQYF. CDR3 nucleotides: TGTGCCAGCTCACCGGGACAGGGGATTAGGGAGCAGTACTTC.

CDR3 region: CASSRGLAGDTDTQYF. DNA for the CDR3: TGTGCCAGCAGCAGGGGACTAGCGGGAGATACAGATACGCAGTATTTT. This chain connects TRBV11-2 to TRBJ2-3, with 14 nucleotides matching TRBD2. V shed 5 bases and J 3 bases; nucleotides not matched to a gene: 4. From germline, CDR1 is SGHAT and CDR2 FQNNGV. The CDR3 runs 16 residues.

The J gene is TRBJ1-5, the V gene TRBV27, with D possibly matching TRBD1 (6 bases). Germline-derived CDR1 and CDR2 are MNHEY and SMNVEV (reference sequence). The V and J ends lost 6 bases and 0 bases respectively, with 12 bases between them. This CDR3 spans 15 amino acids. The CDR3 reads CASSVGQFSNQPQHF. The CDR3 nucleotides read TGTGCCAGCAGCGTAGGACAGTTTAGCAATCAGCCCCAGCATTTT.

This clone has only one observation. The V call is TRBV4-1, the J call TRBJ2-1; a weak D match, TRBD1 (7 bases). CDR3 length equals 17 residues. Germline CDR1 MGHRA, CDR2 YSYEKL. The V gene lost 2 bases and the J gene lost 2 bases, with 16 bases spanning the gap. CDR3 loop: CASSQPRGVGPYNEQFF. The DNA of the CDR3 is TGCGCCAGCAGCCAACCCAGGGGGGTGGGTCCCTACAATGAGCAGTTCTTC.

This sequence joins TRBV5-1 and TRBJ1-4; the D is unclear. The CDR3 has 15 amino acids. Germline V gives CDR1 SGHRS, CDR2 YFSETQ. V gave up 4 bases and J gave up 3 bases, with 13 bases separating them. CDR3 nucleotides: TGCGCCAGCAGCCAGACGCAGCCATCTAATGAAAAACTGTTTTTT. Residues: CASSQTQPSNEKLFF.

The V call is TRBV9, the J call TRBJ2-2, with 13 nucleotides matching TRBD2. The CDR3 runs to 20 residues. Germline V gene lookup returns CDR1 SGDLS and CDR2 YYNGEE. The V segment lost 3 bases and the J segment 3 bases; nucleotides outside the gene matches: 14. The CDR3 DNA follows: TGTGCCAGCAGCGCCGGCCCCGCACTAGCGGGAGGGACGGACACCGGGGAGCTGTTTTTT. Protein product: CASSAGPALAGGTDTGELFF. The complete variable domain, with remaining parts taken from reference TRBV9 and TRBJ2-2, reads DSGVTQTPKHLITATGQRVTLRCSPRSGDLSVYWYQQSLDQGLQFLIQYYNGEERAKGNILERFSAQQFPDLHSELNLSSLELGDSALYFCASSAGPALAGGTDTGELFFGEGSRLTVL.

This chain uses TRBV9 with TRBJ1-4; D call uncertain. The CDR3 is made up of 19 amino acids. CDR1 is SGDLS, CDR2 YYNGEE, per germline. V gave up 0 bases and J gave up 5 bases, with 23 bases separating them. The CDR3: CASSVGSVTAGYHNEKLFF. DNA of the CDR3: TGTGCCAGCAGCGTAGGGTCCGTCACCGCAGGATATCACAATGAAAAACTGTTTTTT.

The chain combines TRBV10-1 with TRBJ2-1, with a weak D call TRBD2 (7 bases). Germline V gene sequence: CDR1 WNHNN, CDR2 SYGVQD (reference sequence). The CDR3 contains 14 residues. V lost 5 bases, J lost 10 bases, and 18 bases lay in between. The CDR3 spells CASSRGGSMGEQFF. DNA for the CDR3: TGCGCCAGCAGTAGGGGGGGGTCTATGGGGGAGCAGTTCTTC.

This rearrangement joins TRBV4-2 to TRBJ2-2; D not resolved. This CDR3 spans 15 amino acids. Germline assignment: CDR1 LGHNA and CDR2 YNFKEQ. Trimming stripped 0 bases from V and 1 base from J, with 6 bases between. This chain's CDR3 is CASSQEPQNTGELFF. The CDR3 nucleotides read TGTGCCAGCAGCCAAGAACCCCAGAACACCGGGGAGCTGTTTTTT.

The CDR3 nucleotides are TGTGCCAGCAGTGAATTTTTCATCGGGGGACGCACCGGGGAGCTGTTTTTT. Residues: CASSEFFIGGRTGELFF. V is TRBV25-1 and J is TRBJ2-2; tentative D call: TRBD2 (6 bases). Germline CDR1 reads MGHDK; CDR2 reads SYGVNS. This CDR3 comprises 17 residues. Trimming shortened V by 1 base and J by 4 bases, and 16 bases separated the two germline ends.

This chain joins TRBV18 and TRBJ1-4; the D gene is possibly TRBD1 (5 bases). Trimming removed 4 bases from V and 4 bases from J, with 16 bases in between. The CDR3 covers 16 residues. CDR1 is KGHSH and CDR2 is LQKENI in the germline V gene. CDR3 loop: CASSLNVRGINEKLFF. CDR3 bases: TGTGCCAGCTCACTCAACGTTAGGGGAATTAATGAAAAACTGTTTTTT.

This chain joins TRBV5-1 and TRBJ2-7; D is perhaps TRBD1 or TRBD2 (5 bases each). Deletions cut 4 bases from V and 0 bases from J, with 14 bases between. CDR1 is SGHRS and CDR2 is YFSETQ in the germline V gene. The CDR3 totals 15 residues. CDR3 in DNA: TGCGCCAGCAGCGTCGGGGCTAGCAACTCCTACGAGCAGTACTTC. This encodes CASSVGASNSYEQYF.

CDR3 nucleotides: TGCGCCAGCAGCTTGGAGGTTGGCAGGGGATGGCACACCTTC. This translates into CASSLEVGRGWHTF. V usage is TRBV5-1 and J usage is TRBJ1-2; tentatively, D is TRBD1 (6 bases). CDR1 is SGHRS, CDR2 YFSETQ, per germline. Trimming took off 0 bases at V and 12 bases at J, with 18 bases between the two ends. This CDR3 has 14 residues.